The sequence of this TCR beta chain was determined in a study of blood T cell repertoires in COVID-19. Germline V gene data show CDR1 as SNHLY and CDR2 as FYNNEI. The CDR3 runs 14 residues. Trimming cost V 10 bases and J 4 bases, with 16 bases left between them. TCRdb keeps only in-frame clones here, not all; method: immunoSEQ multiplex PCR. Here the sample spans roughly 64,000 clones, about nine tenths being singletons. The specimen sequenced was peripheral blood. The chain carries TRBV2 and TRBJ2-2; TRBD1 is a possible D gene (6 bases). The TCR comes from a man aged 50-60 years with active COVID-19. The CDR3, as DNA: TGTGCCATTGGGGGTCTGGGGGCCACCGGGGAGCTGTTTTTT. Translation gives CAIGGLGATGELFF.